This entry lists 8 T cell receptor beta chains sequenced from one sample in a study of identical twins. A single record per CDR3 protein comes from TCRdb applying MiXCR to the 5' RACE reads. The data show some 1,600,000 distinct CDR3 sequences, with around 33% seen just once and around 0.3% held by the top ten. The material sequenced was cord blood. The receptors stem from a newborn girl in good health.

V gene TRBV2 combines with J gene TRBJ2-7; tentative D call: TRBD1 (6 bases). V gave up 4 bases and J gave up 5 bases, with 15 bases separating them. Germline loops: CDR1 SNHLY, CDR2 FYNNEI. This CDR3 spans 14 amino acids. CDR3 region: CASSAQGFQDEQYF. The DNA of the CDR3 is TGTGCCAGCAGTGCACAGGGTTTTCAAGACGAGCAGTACTTC.

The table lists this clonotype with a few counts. The CDR3 spells CSARGISLYGYTF. The CDR3 nucleotides read TGCAGTGCTAGAGGGATCAGTTTATATGGCTACACCTTC. The chain carries TRBV20-1 and TRBJ1-2; D is uncertain. Between the trimmed V and J ends, which lost 1 base and 5 bases, there was a span of 11 bases. This CDR3 contains 13 residues. Germline CDR1 reads DFQATT; CDR2 reads SNEGSKA (reference sequence).

The CDR3 reads CASSQRTRPPYNEQFF. In nucleotides, the CDR3 is TGTGCCAGCAGTCAACGGACTAGACCACCCTACAATGAGCAGTTCTTC. V and J are TRBV2 and TRBJ2-1; 7 bases match TRBD2. This CDR3 spans 16 amino acids. Germline values: CDR1 SNHLY, CDR2 FYNNEI. Germline trimming cut 5 bases from V and 2 bases from J; bases unmatched to any gene: 9.

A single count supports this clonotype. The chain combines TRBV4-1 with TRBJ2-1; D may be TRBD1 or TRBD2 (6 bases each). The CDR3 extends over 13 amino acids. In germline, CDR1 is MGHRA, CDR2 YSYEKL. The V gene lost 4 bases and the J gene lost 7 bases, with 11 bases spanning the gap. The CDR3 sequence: CASSPAGTNEQFF. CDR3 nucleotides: TGCGCCAGCAGCCCGGCGGGGACAAATGAGCAGTTCTTC.

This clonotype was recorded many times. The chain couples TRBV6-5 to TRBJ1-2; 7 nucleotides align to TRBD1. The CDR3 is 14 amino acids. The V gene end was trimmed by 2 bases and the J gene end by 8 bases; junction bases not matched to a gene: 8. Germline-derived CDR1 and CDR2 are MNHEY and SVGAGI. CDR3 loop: CASSYVTGDGGYTF. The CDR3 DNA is TGTGCCAGCAGTTACGTTACAGGGGACGGCGGCTACACCTTC.

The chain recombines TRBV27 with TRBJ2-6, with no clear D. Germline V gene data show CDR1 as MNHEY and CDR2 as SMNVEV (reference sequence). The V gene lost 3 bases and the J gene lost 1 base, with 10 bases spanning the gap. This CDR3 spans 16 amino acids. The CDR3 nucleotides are TGTGCCAGCAGTTTTTTTTCAGGATCTGGGGCCAACGTCCTGACTTTC. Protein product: CASSFFSGSGANVLTF.

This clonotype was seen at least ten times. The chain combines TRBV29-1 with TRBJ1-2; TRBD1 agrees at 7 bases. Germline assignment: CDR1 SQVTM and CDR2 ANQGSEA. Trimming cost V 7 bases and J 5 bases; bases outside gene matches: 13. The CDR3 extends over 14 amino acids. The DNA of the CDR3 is TGCAGCGCTTCCAGTCCCGGGACAGAATATGGCTACACCTTC. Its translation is CSASSPGTEYGYTF.

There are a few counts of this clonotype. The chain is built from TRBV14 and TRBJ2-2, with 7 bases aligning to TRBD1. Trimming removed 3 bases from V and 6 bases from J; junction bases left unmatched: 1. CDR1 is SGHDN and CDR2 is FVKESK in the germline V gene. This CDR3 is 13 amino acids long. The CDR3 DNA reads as TGTGCCAGCAGCCAGACAGGGTCCGGGGAGCTGTTTTTT. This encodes CASSQTGSGELFF.